These 27 T cell receptor beta chains originate from one sample sequenced in a study of vaccination and CD4 T cells after COVID-19. These TCRs are of unknown antigen specificity. The Oncomine TCR Beta short-read assay was what sequenced the DNA obtained from cultured CD4+ T cells. TCRdb used MiXCR to reprocess the PCR reads, holding one entry per CDR3 protein. The data contain 9,500 or so distinct CDR3 sequences, approximately 29% of them singletons. The treatment is: approximately 9-day PBMC culture with coronavirus spike peptide pools or control peptides (ViraFEST assay). This specimen was CD4+ T cells from blood, cultured in vitro, taken after SARS-CoV-2 vaccination. The source of these receptors is a human donor who had recovered from COVID-19.

The V and J genes are TRBV7-2 and TRBJ2-2; D is possibly TRBD2 (7 bases). The CDR3 contains 16 residues. Trimming stripped 5 bases from V and 4 bases from J, with 17 bases between. Germline-derived CDR1 and CDR2 are SGHTA and FQGNSA. The CDR3 nucleotides are TGTGCCAGCAGCGGGGGGGTGGGGGCCAGCACCGGGGAGCTGTTTTTT. Translating gives CASSGGVGASTGELFF.

This chain connects TRBV7-2 to TRBJ1-1; TRBD1 matches at 8 bases. The CDR3 sequence is 16 residues long. CDR1 and CDR2 from the germline V gene are SGHTA and FQGNSA. Trimming removed 5 bases from V and 5 bases from J; junction bases left unmatched: 13. In DNA form, the CDR3 reads TGTGCCAGCAGCCGTAAATACGGACAGGGTTTGACTGAAGCTTTCTTT. As protein: CASSRKYGQGLTEAFF.

This clonotype rates as medium-sized. The chain has TRBV19 and TRBJ1-1; 9 positions agree with TRBD1. V was pared by 1 base and J by 5 bases, with 8 bases of the junction left unmatched. The CDR3 has 16 amino acids. The germline V gene has CDR1 LNHDA and CDR2 SQIVND (reference sequence). The chain's CDR3 is CASSIALGDRVTEAFF. DNA for the CDR3: TGTGCCAGTAGTATAGCATTGGGGGACAGGGTTACTGAAGCTTTCTTT.

This clonotype came up a few times. CDR3 sequence (DNA): TGTGCCATCAGTGGGGGACTAGCGGGAGGACACGAGCAGTACTTC. Its protein is CAISGGLAGGHEQYF. The rearrangement joins TRBV10-3 to TRBJ2-7, with 15 bases identical to TRBD2. The CDR3 contains 15 residues. The V gene end was trimmed by 4 bases and the J gene end by 5 bases; junction bases not matched to a gene: 3. The V gene's germline CDR1 is ENHRY and CDR2 SYGVKD.

V and J are TRBV21-1 and TRBJ2-7; the DNA was not compared with TRBD1, the D call given in the table. TRBV21-1 is listed as a pseudogene. There are 19 residues in the CDR3. The CDR3 bases are TGTGCCAGCAGCAAAGGGGGCCCCTTTAACGACAGGACTTTATACGAGCAGTACTTC. Residues: CASSKGGPFNDRTLYEQYF.

This clonotype has more than one count but fewer than ten. The chain employs TRBV7-2 and TRBJ2-4; D may correspond to TRBD1 or TRBD2 (5 bases each). The CDR3 has 17 residues. V dropped 1 base and J dropped 3 bases, with 16 bases sitting between them. CDR1 is SGHTA and CDR2 is FQGNSA in the germline V gene. CDR3 loop: CASSLGSSGGGKNIQYF. CDR3 DNA sequence: TGTGCCAGCAGCTTAGGTTCGTCGGGTGGGGGCAAAAACATTCAGTACTTC.

This clonotype was detected a few times. The rearrangement joins TRBV29-1 to TRBJ1-2, with 7 bases lining up with TRBD1. Germline CDR1 and CDR2: SQVTM and ANQGSEA. V trimming: 5 bases; J trimming: 2 bases; junction bases outside the gene matches: 11. The CDR3 extends over 15 amino acids. The CDR3 is CSVLSGGPQNYGYTF. CDR3 nucleotide sequence: TGCAGCGTTCTATCAGGGGGACCACAAAACTATGGCTACACCTTC.

This chain connects TRBV20-1 to TRBJ2-5; D perhaps matches TRBD1 (6 bases). Trimming left V 4 bases short and J 5 bases short, with 11 bases between. Germline CDR1 DFQATT, CDR2 SNEGSKA (reference sequence). There are 12 residues in the CDR3. In DNA form, the CDR3 reads TGCAGTGCTACAACAGGGATGGAGACCCAGTACTTC. It encodes CSATTGMETQYF.

V is TRBV6-5 and J is TRBJ2-2; TRBD2 aligns across 12 bases. J was trimmed by 5 bases and V by 2 bases; bases with no gene match: 9. The CDR3 has 18 residues. The germline CDR1 and CDR2 sequences are MNHEY and SVGAGI. The CDR3 DNA is TGTGCCAGCAGTTACGGTCTAGCGGGAGGGCCTCGAACCGGGGAGCTGTTTTTT. It encodes CASSYGLAGGPRTGELFF.

This clonotype was seen a handful of times. The chain carries TRBV28 and TRBJ1-5, with D tentatively TRBD1 (5 bases). From germline, CDR1 is MDHEN and CDR2 SYDVKM. CDR3 length equals 16 residues. Trimming shortened V by 5 bases and J by 0 bases, and 14 bases separated the two germline ends. CDR3 residues: CASSLLGVGSNQPQHF. CDR3 DNA sequence: TGTGCCAGCAGTCTCCTGGGGGTGGGTAGCAATCAGCCCCAGCATTTT.

This clonotype is labeled as medium-sized. The rearrangement links TRBV20-1 to TRBJ1-6; D call uncertain. Trimming took off 6 bases at V and 9 bases at J, with 15 bases between the two ends. Germline values: CDR1 DFQATT, CDR2 SNEGSKA (reference sequence). CDR3 length: 13 residues. CDR3 loop: CSAEISDGSPLHF. In DNA form, the CDR3 reads TGCAGTGCCGAGATTTCGGACGGTTCACCCCTCCACTTT.

This clonotype was recorded a few times. The chain's CDR3 is CASRGGASGSGYEQYF. The CDR3 DNA reads TGTGCCAGCAGAGGGGGGGCTAGCGGGAGCGGTTACGAGCAGTACTTC. The chain recombines TRBV6-1 with TRBJ2-7, with 10 bases that match TRBD2. The V gene end was trimmed by 6 bases and the J gene end by 4 bases; junction bases not matched to a gene: 12. The CDR3 contains 16 residues. Germline values: CDR1 MNHNS, CDR2 SASEGT.

V and J are TRBV5-1 and TRBJ1-2; D not certain. The CDR3 contains 13 residues. V gave up 0 bases and J gave up 8 bases, with 11 bases separating them. CDR1 is SGHRS and CDR2 is YFSETQ in the germline V gene. The CDR3 reads CASSLARTGGYTF. CDR3 sequence (DNA): TGCGCCAGCAGCTTGGCCCGAACGGGAGGCTACACCTTC.

The rearrangement joins TRBV27 to TRBJ1-3; D gene unclear. The CDR3 extends over 15 amino acids. CDR1 and CDR2 (germline): MNHEY, SMNVEV (reference sequence). V dropped 0 bases and J dropped 4 bases, with 10 bases sitting between them. The CDR3 loop is CASSLSSTPGNTIYF. The CDR3 coding sequence is TGTGCCAGCAGTTTATCGAGCACGCCGGGAAACACCATATATTTT.

This clonotype was observed a handful of times. V is TRBV6-1 and J is TRBJ1-5, with 7 bases fitting TRBD1. This CDR3 contains 15 residues. V was clipped by 6 bases and J by 10 bases; unmatched bases: 15. Germline V gene lookup returns CDR1 MNHNS and CDR2 SASEGT. CDR3 in DNA: TGTGCCAGCAGACAACAAGGACAGGTCATGGCCCCCCAGCATTTT. It translates to CASRQQGQVMAPQHF.

This clonotype was seen only a few times. Here the CDR3 DNA reads TGTGCCAGCAGGGTCCGACAGTCGAAGGTTGGCTACACCTTC. Protein product: CASRVRQSKVGYTF. J is TRBJ1-2 and V is TRBV6-2 or TRBV6-3; a possible D gene is TRBD1 (5 bases). The CDR3 is 14 amino acids. V was shortened by 6 bases and J by 7 bases, with 18 bases between the two germline ends. Per the germline V gene, CDR1 is MNHEY and CDR2 is SVGEGT.

The rearrangement uses TRBV6-1 and TRBJ2-1; D is possibly TRBD2 (6 bases). This CDR3 spans 12 amino acids. V lost 2 bases, J lost 10 bases, and 9 bases lay in between. Germline CDR1 is MNHNS and CDR2 is SASEGT. The CDR3 DNA reads TGTGCCAGCAGTGAACGGGGGATAGAGCAGTTCTTC. Translated: CASSERGIEQFF.

V and J are TRBV5-4 and TRBJ2-7; D remains unclear. Trimming took 1 base from V and 5 from J, leaving 13 bases between them. Germline V gene sequence: CDR1 SGHNT, CDR2 YYREEE (reference sequence). This CDR3 has 14 amino acids. In DNA, the CDR3 is TGTGCCAGCAGCTTGTTGGTACAAGGGAACGAGCAGTACTTC. This gives the protein CASSLLVQGNEQYF.

In DNA form, the CDR3 reads TGTGCCAGCAGCTTAGGAGGATATACGCAGTATTTT. Translation gives CASSLGGYTQYF. The chain recombines TRBV7-2 with TRBJ2-3; D gene ambiguous. The CDR3 extends over 12 amino acids. Germline-derived CDR1 and CDR2 are SGHTA and FQGNSA. Trimming cost V 1 base and J 7 bases, with 6 bases left between them.

CDR3 coding DNA: TGTGCCAGTACTCAGGACAGGGGGCATAGCTATGGCTACACCTTC. It translates to CASTQDRGHSYGYTF. This sequence joins TRBV19 and TRBJ1-2; 11 bases are shared with TRBD1. The length of the CDR3 is 15 residues. V shed 7 bases and J 4 bases; nucleotides not matched to a gene: 8. CDR1 and CDR2 from the germline V gene are LNHDA and SQIVND (reference sequence). The full variable domain, its missing parts supplied by reference TRBV19 and TRBJ1-2, is DGGITQSPKYLFRKEGQNVTLSCEQNLNHDAMYWYRQDPGQGLRLIYYSQIVNDFQKGDIAEGYSVSREKKESFPLTVTSAQKNPTAFYLCASTQDRGHSYGYTFGSGTRLTVV.

CDR3 DNA: TGTGCCAGCAGCTTGTCGTCGGACACTGAAGCTTTCTTT. This encodes CASSLSSDTEAFF. The chain couples TRBV11-3 to TRBJ1-1, with D unresolved. The CDR3 is 13 residues long. From germline, CDR1 is SGHNT and CDR2 YENEEA. With 3 bases removed from V and 3 bases from J, the gap between germline ends came to 8 bases.

This rearrangement joins TRBV25-1 to TRBJ1-6, with D tentatively TRBD1 (6 bases). Trimming took off 5 bases at V and 7 bases at J, with 18 bases between the two ends. The CDR3 contains 16 residues. Germline V gives CDR1 MGHDK, CDR2 SYGVNS. The CDR3: CASSSRRGTGNSPLHF. The CDR3, as DNA: TGTGCCAGCAGTTCTAGGAGGGGGACTGGAAATTCACCCCTCCACTTT. Full variable domain (rest looked up from reference TRBV25-1 and TRBJ1-6): EADIYQTPRYLVIGTGKKITLECSQTMGHDKMYWYQQDPGMELHLIHYSYGVNSTEKGDLSSESTVSRIRTEHFPLTLESARPSHTSQYLCASSSRRGTGNSPLHFGNGTRLTVT.

CDR3 DNA: TGCAGCGCTTCGACCCGGGGCTACGAGCAGTACTTC. This gives the protein CSASTRGYEQYF. The J gene is TRBJ2-7, the V gene TRBV29-1, with TRBD2 as a possible D gene (5 bases). V lost 7 bases and J 3 bases, leaving 13 bases between the germline ends. Germline values: CDR1 SQVTM, CDR2 ANQGSEA. The CDR3 runs 12 residues.

There are a few counts of this clonotype. The CDR3 nucleotides are TGCGCCAGCAGCTTGGCATCATACCAAGAGACCCAGTACTTC. This sequence encodes CASSLASYQETQYF. J is TRBJ2-5 and V is TRBV5-1; no clear D gene. CDR1 is SGHRS and CDR2 is YFSETQ in the germline V gene. Trimming shortened V by 0 bases and J by 0 bases, and 6 bases separated the two germline ends. The CDR3 has 14 amino acids.

The chain employs TRBV29-1 and TRBJ2-1; 8 nucleotides match TRBD1. Germline V CDR1 and CDR2: SQVTM, ANQGSEA. CDR3 length equals 15 residues. Trimming removed 4 bases from V and 1 base from J; junction bases left unmatched: 6. The CDR3, as DNA: TGCAGCGTTGGGTACAGGGGGTTTTCCTACAATGAGCAGTTCTTC. This codes for CSVGYRGFSYNEQFF.

The chain is built from TRBV27 and TRBJ2-7; 8 bases agree with TRBD2. The germline V gene encodes CDR1 MNHEY and CDR2 SMNVEV (reference sequence). The CDR3 runs 15 residues. After removal of 2 bases from V and 0 bases from J, the junction contained 3 bases not matched to a gene. CDR3 nucleotides: TGTGCCAGCAGTTTAGTAGCGGGGACCTCCTACGAGCAGTACTTC. Its protein product is CASSLVAGTSYEQYF.

Details on this clonotype: This could be a read error, since a much larger clone is one nucleotide away. This CDR3 is CSARTRLTRESPPHF. The CDR3 DNA is TGCAGTGCTAGGACGCGACTGACCCGGGAATCACCCCCCCACTTT. The chain couples TRBV20-1 to TRBJ1-6; D is undetermined. The CDR3 has 15 amino acids. Germline assignment: CDR1 DFQATT and CDR2 SNEGSKA (reference sequence).